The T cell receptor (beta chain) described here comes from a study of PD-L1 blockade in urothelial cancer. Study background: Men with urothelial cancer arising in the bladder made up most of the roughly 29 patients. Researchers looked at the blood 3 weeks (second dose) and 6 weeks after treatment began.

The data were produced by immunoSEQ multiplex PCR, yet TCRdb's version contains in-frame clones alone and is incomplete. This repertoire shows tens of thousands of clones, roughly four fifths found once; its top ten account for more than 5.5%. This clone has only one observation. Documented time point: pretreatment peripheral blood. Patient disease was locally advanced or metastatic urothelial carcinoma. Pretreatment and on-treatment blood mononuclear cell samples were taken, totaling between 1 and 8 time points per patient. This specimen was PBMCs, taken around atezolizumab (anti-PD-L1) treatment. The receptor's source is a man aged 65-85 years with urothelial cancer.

The CDR3 spells CASSSSFGSGSWDTQYF. The CDR3 bases are TGTGCCAGCAGCTCTTCCTTCGGGTCGGGGTCTTGGGATACGCAGTATTTT. V is TRBV5-8 and J is TRBJ2-3; D possibly corresponds to TRBD2 (5 bases). V was shortened by 3 bases and J by 6 bases, with 23 bases between the two germline ends. The length of the CDR3 is 17 residues. CDR1 is SGHTS and CDR2 is YDEGEE in the germline V gene.